This TCR beta chain came from a study of PD-1 blockade in classical Hodgkin lymphoma. Time point denoted: newly diagnosed, previously untreated cHL patient sample. What served as comparison were PBMCs in newly diagnosed, untreated classical Hodgkin lymphoma. A note on this clone: Its antigen is unidentified.

V lost 3 bases and J 10 bases, leaving 8 bases between the germline ends. In germline, CDR1 is SGDLS, CDR2 YYNGEE. The CDR3 covers 11 residues. The data were produced by immunoSEQ multiplex PCR, yet TCRdb's version contains in-frame clones alone and is incomplete. Of approximately 17,000 clones in the sample, about nine tenths were seen once. Study results and caveats: TCR diversity at baseline was reported to be reduced in newly diagnosed patients relative to healthy donors. Why the repertoires differ is still unclear, perhaps disease activity or prior therapy.

This chain connects TRBV9 to TRBJ2-1; D not resolved. What was sequenced was peripheral blood mononuclear cells (PBMCs). This sequence originates from a human donor with classical Hodgkin lymphoma. The CDR3 protein is CASSDLGEQFF. The DNA of the CDR3 is TGTGCCAGCAGCGACCTAGGGGAGCAGTTCTTC.